A single TCR beta chain is shown here with its context. Its cognate antigen is unknown. The CDR3 loop spans 16 amino acids. V gave up 2 bases and J gave up 5 bases, with 18 bases separating them. CDR1 is SNHLY, CDR2 FYNNEI, per germline. The data are from a study of CD8+CD57+ T cells in acquired aplastic anemia. On the study more broadly: Quantities of DNA derived from sorted CD4+ and CD8+ cells averaged about 3.2 ug. CD4+ cell libraries from healthy donors averaged around 11 million reads. Study-wide findings and caveats: It was found that approximately 29 CD8+ CDR3 sequences were shared between patients and controls. Controls did not differ significantly from patients in CD8+ Simpson's diversity.

Genomic DNA templated the TCR beta VDJ and CDR3 profiling. TCRdb recomputed calls from the reads with MiXCR, one row per CDR3 protein. This sample yields about 220,000 distinct CDR3 sequences, of which roughly 33% are seen a single time; about 1.1% belongs to the top ten. Sequencing was done on a sample of sorted CD4+, CD8+, or CD8+CD57+ T cells (not recorded which) from PBMCs. The chain couples TRBV2 to TRBJ1-1; TRBD1 might be the D (6 bases). The sequence was obtained from a human donor in good health, serving as a control. The CDR3 here is CASSEWGMGAGTEAFF. DNA for the CDR3: TGTGCCAGCAGTGAATGGGGTATGGGGGCAGGAACTGAAGCTTTCTTT.